There are a few counts of the clone carrying this TCR beta chain. Its antigen is not known. V gave up 7 bases and J gave up 2 bases; unmatched junction bases: 8. The germline CDR1 and CDR2 sequences are LGHDT and YNNKEL (reference sequence). The CDR3 spans 14 residues. Unique molecular identifiers featured in how the TCRbeta library was prepared. Each CDR3 protein is one row after TCRdb ran MiXCR on the PCR reads. This sample has 80,000 or so distinct CDR3 sequences, with roughly 15% found just once. The sample originates from a study of T-cell reconstitution after alpha-beta-depleted transplantation in children. Study observations and caveats: Several hundred expanded graft clones reportedly supplied alpha-beta T cells about two months after transplant. Newly generated T cells supplied most T-cell counts and diversity one year post-transplant. Recipient T cells and thymic progenitors that survived were the source of the high TCRbeta diversity seen at day 60 in some patients.

This receptor was identified in a male patient aged 2 to 10 who had a stem cell transplant for acute lymphoblastic leukemia, so the T cells may come from the graft donor. Sequenced here: PBMCs, mostly from graft donor cells, sampled 180 days after TCRalphabeta/CD19-depleted stem cell transplant. This chain connects TRBV3-1 to TRBJ2-7; the match to TRBD1 covers 7 bases. The CDR3 loop is CASTADRVPYEQYF. DNA of the CDR3: TGTGCCAGCACCGCCGACAGGGTACCCTACGAGCAGTACTTC.